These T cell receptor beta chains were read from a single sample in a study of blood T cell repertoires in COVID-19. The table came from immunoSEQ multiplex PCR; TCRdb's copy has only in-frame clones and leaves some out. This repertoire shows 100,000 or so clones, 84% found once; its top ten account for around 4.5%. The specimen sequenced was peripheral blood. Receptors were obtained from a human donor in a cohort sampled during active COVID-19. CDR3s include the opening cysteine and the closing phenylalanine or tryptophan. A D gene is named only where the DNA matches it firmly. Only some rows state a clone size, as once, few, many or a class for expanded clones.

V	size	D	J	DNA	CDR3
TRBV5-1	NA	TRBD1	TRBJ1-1	TGCGCCAGCAGCTTGATCCCGGGGACAGGGGGCGCGTCTGAAGCTTTCTTT	CASSLIPGTGGASEAFF
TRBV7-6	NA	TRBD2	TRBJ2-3	TGTGCCAGCAGCGAGGGAGGTAGCGGGGTCACAGATACGCAGTATTTT	CASSEGGSGVTDTQYF
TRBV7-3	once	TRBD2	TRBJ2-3	TGTGCCAGCAGCTTCCAAGCCTTACTAGCGGGGAGCACAGATACGCAGTATTTT	CASSFQALLAGSTDTQYF
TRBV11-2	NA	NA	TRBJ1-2	TGTGCCAGCAAGGCGGGCGAGGCTGGCTACACCTTC	CASKAGEAGYTF
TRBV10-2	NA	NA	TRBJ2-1	TGCGCCAGCAGTTTGGGGGGGCCCACCTACAATGAGCAGTTCTTC	CASSLGGPTYNEQFF
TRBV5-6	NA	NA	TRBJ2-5	TGTGCCAGCAGCTTGCTCTTCGGAGAGACCCAGTACTTC	CASSLLFGETQYF
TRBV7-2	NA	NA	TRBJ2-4	TGTGCCAGCAGCTTAGCCACGGGAAAAAACATTCAGTACTTC	CASSLATGKNIQYF
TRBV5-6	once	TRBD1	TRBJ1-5	TGTGCCAGCAGCTTACTGGACAGGGATCAGCCCCAGCATTTT	CASSLLDRDQPQHF
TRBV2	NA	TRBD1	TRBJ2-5	TGTGCCAGCAGTGTGGAACAGGGGACCCAAGAGACCCAGTACTTC	CASSVEQGTQETQYF
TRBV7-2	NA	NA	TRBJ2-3	TGTGTAGAAGGTCGGGTCCCAGATACGCAGTATTTT	CVEGRVPDTQYF
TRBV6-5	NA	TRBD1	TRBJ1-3	TGTGCCAGCAGGGACAGGGGATCTGGAAACACCATATATTTT	CASRDRGSGNTIYF
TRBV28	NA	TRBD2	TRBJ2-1	TGTGCCAGCAGTCCGGGACTAGCGGGGGGAGGTAATGAGCAGTTCTTC	CASSPGLAGGGNEQFF
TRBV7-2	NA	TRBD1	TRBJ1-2	TGTGCCAGCAGCTTAGGACAGGGTTGGTTCTATGGCTACACCTTC	CASSLGQGWFYGYTF
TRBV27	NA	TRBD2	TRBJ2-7	TGTGCCAGCAGTCACGGGGTGGGCGGGGGTCCAAAGGAGCAGTACTTC	CASSHGVGGGPKEQYF
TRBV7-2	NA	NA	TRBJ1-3	TGTGCCAGCAGCCAAAGTAGTCCCTTCTCTGGAAACACCATATATTTT	CASSQSSPFSGNTIYF
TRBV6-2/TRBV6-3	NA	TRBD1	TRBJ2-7	TGTGCCAGCAGTTACGGGACAGGGACTACCTACGAGCAGTACTTC	CASSYGTGTTYEQYF
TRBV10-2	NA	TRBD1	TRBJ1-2	TGCGCCAGACAGGGACAGGGGGAACGTGGCTACACCTTC	CARQGQGERGYTF
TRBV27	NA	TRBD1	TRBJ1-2	TGTGCCAGCAGCCGGGGCAGGGGGCTGTGGTATGGCTACACCTTC	CASSRGRGLWYGYTF
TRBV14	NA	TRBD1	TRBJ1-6	TGTGCCAGCAGCCAAGGGTTTGGACAGGGGATGTCCTATAATTCACCCCTCCACTTT	CASSQGFGQGMSYNSPLHF
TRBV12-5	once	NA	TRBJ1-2	TGTGCTAGTGGTTTGGTACTCGGGGTCAACTCCCACTATGGCTACACCTTC	CASGLVLGVNSHYGYTF
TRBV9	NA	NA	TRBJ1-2	TGTGCCAGCAGCGCCAACAGGGCCTATGGCTACACCTTC	CASSANRAYGYTF
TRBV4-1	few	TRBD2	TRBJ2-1	TGCGCCAGCCGTCAAGGGCGGGGGGGCTTGTCGCGAAATATGGATGAGCAGTTCTTC	CASRQGRGGLSRNMDEQFF
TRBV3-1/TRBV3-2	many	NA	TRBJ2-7	TGTGCCAGCAGCCCAATGGGACAAGACTACGAGCAGTACTTC	CASSPMGQDYEQYF
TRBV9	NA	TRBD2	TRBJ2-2	TGTGCCAGCAGCCCGCGGGGGGCCGGGGAGCTGTTTTTT	CASSPRGAGELFF
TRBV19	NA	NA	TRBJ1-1	TGTGCCAGTAGTGTACAGAGAAACACTGAAGCTTTCTTT	CASSVQRNTEAFF
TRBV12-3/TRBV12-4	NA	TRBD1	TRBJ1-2	TGTGCCAGCAGGGACAGGGGTGGCTACACCTTC	CASRDRGGYTF
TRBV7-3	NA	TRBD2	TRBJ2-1	TGTGCCAGCAGCTCCACCCGACTAGCGGATGAGCAGTTCTTC	CASSSTRLADEQFF
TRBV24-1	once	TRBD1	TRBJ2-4	TGTGCCACCAGTGATCTGTCGACAGGGGCGCTGGGTTCGGCCAAAAACATTCAGTACTTC	CATSDLSTGALGSAKNIQYF
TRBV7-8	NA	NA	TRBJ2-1	TGTGCCAGCAGCTTAAGGCGGGGAAGCGATGAGCAGTTCTTC	CASSLRRGSDEQFF
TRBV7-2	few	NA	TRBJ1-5	TGTGCCAGCAGCTTAGAGGGGGGAGGGTTTCAGCCCCAGCATTTT	CASSLEGGGFQPQHF
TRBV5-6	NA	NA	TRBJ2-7	TGTGCCAGCAGCTTGGTGGAGGAGGTAAGCCACGAGCAGTACTTC	CASSLVEEVSHEQYF
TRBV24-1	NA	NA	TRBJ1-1	TGTGCCACCAGTGATTTGGAGGGAGGTGCTTTCTTT	CATSDLEGGAFF
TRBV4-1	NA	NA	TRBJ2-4	TGCGCCAGCAGCCAACCCGTCGCGGGGTTGGGCAAAAACATTCAGTACTTC	CASSQPVAGLGKNIQYF
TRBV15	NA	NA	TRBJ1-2	TGTGCCACCAGCAGAACCGCGAACTATGGCTACACCTTC	CATSRTANYGYTF
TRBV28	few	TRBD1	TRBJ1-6	TGTGCCAGCAGTCCGGGGGACAGATTCAATTCACCCCTCCACTTT	CASSPGDRFNSPLHF
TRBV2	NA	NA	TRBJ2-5	TGTGCCAGCAGTGATCTAAATCAAGAGACCCAGTACTTC	CASSDLNQETQYF
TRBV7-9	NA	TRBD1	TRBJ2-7	TGTGCCAGCAGCTCCTACAGGGGGCTCGGCGGAAGCGAGCAGTACTTC	CASSSYRGLGGSEQYF
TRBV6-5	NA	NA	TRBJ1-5	TGTGCCAGCAGTTACGGGCCACTTAGGCCCCAGCATTTT	CASSYGPLRPQHF
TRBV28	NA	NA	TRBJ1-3	TGTGCCAGCAGTTCGGGGAGCTCTGGAAACACCATATATTTT	CASSSGSSGNTIYF
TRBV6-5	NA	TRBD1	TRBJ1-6	TGTGCCAGCAGTTATACTCAGGGGGCGTCAAATTCACCCCTCCACTTT	CASSYTQGASNSPLHF
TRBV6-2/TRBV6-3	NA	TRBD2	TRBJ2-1	TGTGCCAGCAGCCCCGGAGCGGGGGGGCCGCCCAATGAGCAGTTCTTC	CASSPGAGGPPNEQFF
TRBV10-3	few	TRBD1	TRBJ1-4	TGTGCCATCAGAGCAGGGACAGGGCGGTCTAATGAAAAACTGTTTTTT	CAIRAGTGRSNEKLFF
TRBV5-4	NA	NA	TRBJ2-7	TGTGCCAGCAGCTCCCAGTACGAGCAGTACTTC	CASSSQYEQYF
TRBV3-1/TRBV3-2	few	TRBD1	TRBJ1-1	TGTGCCAGCAGCCGGCGACAGGGGGCGAACACTGAAGCTTTCTTT	CASSRRQGANTEAFF
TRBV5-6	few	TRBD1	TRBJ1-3	TGTGCCAGCAGCGTGGACAGGGTAGCGTCCGGAAACACCATATATTTT	CASSVDRVASGNTIYF
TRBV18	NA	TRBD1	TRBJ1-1	TGTGCCAGCTCACCACCCGGGACAGGGGGACCGAACACTGAAGCTTTCTTT	CASSPPGTGGPNTEAFF
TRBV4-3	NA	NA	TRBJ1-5	TGCGCCAGCAGCCAGGTCCGCTATAGAGATAGCAATCAGCCCCAGCATTTT	CASSQVRYRDSNQPQHF
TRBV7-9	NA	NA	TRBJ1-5	TGTGCCAGCAGCCCTAGCGGGGGCAATCAGCCCCAGCATTTT	CASSPSGGNQPQHF
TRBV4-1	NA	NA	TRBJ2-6	TGCGCCAGCAGCCAACCCGGAGGCTCTGGGGCCAACGTCCTGACTTTC	CASSQPGGSGANVLTF
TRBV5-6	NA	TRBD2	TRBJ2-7	TGTGCCAGCAGCCCTGGGACTAGCGGGGGGAAATACTTC	CASSPGTSGGKYF
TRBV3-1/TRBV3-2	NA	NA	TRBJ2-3	TGTGCCAGCAGCCAAGACCCGGGTCACAAAGATACGCAGTATTTT	CASSQDPGHKDTQYF
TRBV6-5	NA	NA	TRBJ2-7	TGTGCCAGCAGCCCGAAGAGGGGCAGGGGAAGAGAGCAGTACTTC	CASSPKRGRGREQYF
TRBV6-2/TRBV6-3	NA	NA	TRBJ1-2	TGTGCCAGCAGTTACTTTCCGGGGAATGGCTACACCTTC	CASSYFPGNGYTF
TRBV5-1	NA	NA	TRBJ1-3	TGCGCCAGCAGCTTGTCCCCTGGCCCTGGAAACACCATATATTTT	CASSLSPGPGNTIYF